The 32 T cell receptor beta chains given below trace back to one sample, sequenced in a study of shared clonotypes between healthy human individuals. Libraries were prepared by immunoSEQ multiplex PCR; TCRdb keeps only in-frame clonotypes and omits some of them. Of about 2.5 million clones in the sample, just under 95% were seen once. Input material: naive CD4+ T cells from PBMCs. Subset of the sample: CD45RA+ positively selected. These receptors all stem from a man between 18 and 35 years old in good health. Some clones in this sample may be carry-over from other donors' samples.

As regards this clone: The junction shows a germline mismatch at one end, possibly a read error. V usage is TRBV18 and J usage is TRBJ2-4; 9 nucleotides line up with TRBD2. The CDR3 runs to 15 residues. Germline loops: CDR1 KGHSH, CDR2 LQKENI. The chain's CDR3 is CASSPRGGVKNIQYF. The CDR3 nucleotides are TGTGCCAGCTCCCCACGCGGGGGGGTCAAAAACATTCAGTACTTC.

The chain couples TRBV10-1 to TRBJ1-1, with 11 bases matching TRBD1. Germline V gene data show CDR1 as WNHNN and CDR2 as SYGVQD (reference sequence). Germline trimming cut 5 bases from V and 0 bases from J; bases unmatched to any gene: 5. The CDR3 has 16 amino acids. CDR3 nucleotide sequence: TGCGCCAGCAGTTCGGACAGGGGGCTATTGAACACTGAAGCTTTCTTT. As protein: CASSSDRGLLNTEAFF.

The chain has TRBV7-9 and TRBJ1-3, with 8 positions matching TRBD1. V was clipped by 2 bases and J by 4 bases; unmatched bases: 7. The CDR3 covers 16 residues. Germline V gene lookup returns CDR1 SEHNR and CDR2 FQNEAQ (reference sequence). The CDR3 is CASSLFHRGAGNTIYF. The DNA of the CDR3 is TGTGCCAGCAGCTTATTCCACAGGGGGGCAGGAAACACCATATATTTT.

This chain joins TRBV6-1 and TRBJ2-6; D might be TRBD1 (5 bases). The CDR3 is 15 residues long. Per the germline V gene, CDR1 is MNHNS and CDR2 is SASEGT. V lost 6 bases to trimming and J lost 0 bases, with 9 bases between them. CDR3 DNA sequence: TGTGCCAGCAGCAGGGCTTTCTCTGGGGCCAACGTCCTGACTTTC. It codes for CASSRAFSGANVLTF.

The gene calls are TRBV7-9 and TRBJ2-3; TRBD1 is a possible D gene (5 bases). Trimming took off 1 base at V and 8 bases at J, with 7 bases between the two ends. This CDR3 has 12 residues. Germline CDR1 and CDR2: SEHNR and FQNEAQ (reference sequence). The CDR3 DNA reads TGTGCCAGCAGCTTAGAAGGGGCTACGCAGTATTTT. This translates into CASSLEGATQYF.

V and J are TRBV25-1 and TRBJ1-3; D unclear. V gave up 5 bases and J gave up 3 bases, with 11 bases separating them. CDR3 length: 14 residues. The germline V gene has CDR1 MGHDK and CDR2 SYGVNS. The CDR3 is CASSTPGSGNTIYF. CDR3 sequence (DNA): TGTGCCAGCAGTACCCCGGGCAGTGGAAACACCATATATTTT.

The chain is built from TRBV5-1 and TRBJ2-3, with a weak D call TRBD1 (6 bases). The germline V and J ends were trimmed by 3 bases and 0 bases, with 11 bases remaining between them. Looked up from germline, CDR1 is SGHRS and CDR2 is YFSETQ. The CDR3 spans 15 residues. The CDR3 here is CASSYYRESTDTQYF. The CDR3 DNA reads TGCGCCAGCAGCTATTACAGGGAAAGCACAGATACGCAGTATTTT.

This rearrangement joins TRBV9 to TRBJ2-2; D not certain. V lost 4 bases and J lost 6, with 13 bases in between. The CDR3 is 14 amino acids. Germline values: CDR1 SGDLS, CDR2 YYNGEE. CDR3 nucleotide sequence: TGTGCCAGCAGCCCCCTAGGCGGACCCGGGGAGCTGTTTTTT. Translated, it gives CASSPLGGPGELFF.

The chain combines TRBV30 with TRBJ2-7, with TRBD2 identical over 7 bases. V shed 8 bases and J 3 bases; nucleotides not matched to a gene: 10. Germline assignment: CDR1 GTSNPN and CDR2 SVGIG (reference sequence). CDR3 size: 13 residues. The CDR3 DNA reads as TGTGCCGGCCTAAGGACGGGGGGCTACGAGCAGTACTTC. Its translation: CAGLRTGGYEQYF.

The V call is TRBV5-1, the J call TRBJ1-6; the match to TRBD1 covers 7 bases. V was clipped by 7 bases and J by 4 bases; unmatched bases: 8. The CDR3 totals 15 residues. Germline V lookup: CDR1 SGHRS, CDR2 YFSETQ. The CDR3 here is CASRDRDPYNSPLHF. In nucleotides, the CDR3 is TGCGCCAGCCGTGACAGGGACCCTTATAATTCACCCCTCCACTTT.

The CDR3 spells CASSVGTSTETQYF. The CDR3, as DNA: TGTGCCAGCAGCGTAGGGACTAGTACAGAGACCCAGTACTTC. J is TRBJ2-5 and V is TRBV9, with 7 nucleotides matching TRBD2. J lost 4 bases, V lost 0 bases, and 3 bases had no gene match. The CDR3 consists of 14 residues. In germline, CDR1 is SGDLS, CDR2 YYNGEE.

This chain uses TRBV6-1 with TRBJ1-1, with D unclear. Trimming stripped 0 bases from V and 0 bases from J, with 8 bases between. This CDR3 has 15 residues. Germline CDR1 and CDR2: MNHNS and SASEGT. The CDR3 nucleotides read TGTGCCAGCAGTGAAGCGAGTCTAGTGAACACTGAAGCTTTCTTT. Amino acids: CASSEASLVNTEAFF.

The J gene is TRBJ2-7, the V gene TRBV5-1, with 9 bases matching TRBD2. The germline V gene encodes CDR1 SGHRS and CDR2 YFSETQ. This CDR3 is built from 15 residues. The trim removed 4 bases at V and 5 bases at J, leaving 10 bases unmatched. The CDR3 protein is CASSPSGTSQNEQYF. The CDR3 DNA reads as TGCGCCAGCAGCCCTTCCGGGACTAGCCAGAACGAGCAGTACTTC. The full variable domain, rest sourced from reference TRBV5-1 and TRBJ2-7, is KAGVTQTPRYLIKTRGQQVTLSCSPISGHRSVSWYQQTPGQGLQFLFEYFSETQRNKGNFPGRFSGRQFSNSRSEMNVSTLELGDSALYLCASSPSGTSQNEQYFGPGTRLTVT.

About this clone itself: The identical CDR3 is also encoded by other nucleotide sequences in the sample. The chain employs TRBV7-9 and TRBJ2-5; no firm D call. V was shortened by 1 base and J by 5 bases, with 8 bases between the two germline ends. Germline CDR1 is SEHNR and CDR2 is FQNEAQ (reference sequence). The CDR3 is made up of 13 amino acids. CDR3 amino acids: CASSLGAVETQYF. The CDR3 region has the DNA TGTGCCAGCAGCTTAGGAGCCGTGGAGACCCAGTACTTC.

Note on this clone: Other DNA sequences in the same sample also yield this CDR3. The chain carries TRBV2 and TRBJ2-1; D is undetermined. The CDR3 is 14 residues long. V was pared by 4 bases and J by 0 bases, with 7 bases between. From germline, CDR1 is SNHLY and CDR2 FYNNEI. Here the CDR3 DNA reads TGTGCCAGCAGTGTGGTAAGCTCCTACAATGAGCAGTTCTTC. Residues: CASSVVSSYNEQFF.

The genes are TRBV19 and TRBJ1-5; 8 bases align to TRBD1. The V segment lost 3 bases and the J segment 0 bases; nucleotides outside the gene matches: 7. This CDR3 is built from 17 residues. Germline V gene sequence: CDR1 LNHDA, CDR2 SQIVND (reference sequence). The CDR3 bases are TGTGCCAGTAGTATCAGGCCAGGGGGCCGTAGCAATCAGCCCCAGCATTTT. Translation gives CASSIRPGGRSNQPQHF.

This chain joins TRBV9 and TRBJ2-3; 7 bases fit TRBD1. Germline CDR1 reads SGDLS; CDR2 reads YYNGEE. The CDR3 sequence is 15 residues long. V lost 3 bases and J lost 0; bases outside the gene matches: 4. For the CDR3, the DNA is TGTGCCAGCAGCGAACGACAGGGCAGCACAGATACGCAGTATTTT. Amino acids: CASSERQGSTDTQYF.

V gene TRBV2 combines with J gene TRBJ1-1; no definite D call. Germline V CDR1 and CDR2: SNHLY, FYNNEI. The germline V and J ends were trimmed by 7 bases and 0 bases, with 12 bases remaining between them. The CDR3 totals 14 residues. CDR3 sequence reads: CASKANGMNTEAFF. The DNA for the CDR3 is TGTGCCAGCAAGGCCAACGGCATGAACACTGAAGCTTTCTTT. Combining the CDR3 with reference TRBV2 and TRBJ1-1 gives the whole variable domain EPEVTQTPSHQVTQMGQEVILRCVPISNHLYFYWYRQILGQKVEFLVSFYNNEISEKSEIFDDQFSVERPDGSNFTLKIRSTKLEDSAMYFCASKANGMNTEAFFGQGTRLTVV.

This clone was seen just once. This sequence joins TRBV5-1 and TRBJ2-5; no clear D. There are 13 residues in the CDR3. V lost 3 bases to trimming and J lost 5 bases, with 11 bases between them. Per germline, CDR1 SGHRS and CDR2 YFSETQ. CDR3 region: CASSSTRRETQYF. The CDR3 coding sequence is TGCGCCAGCAGCTCGACCCGCAGGGAGACCCAGTACTTC.

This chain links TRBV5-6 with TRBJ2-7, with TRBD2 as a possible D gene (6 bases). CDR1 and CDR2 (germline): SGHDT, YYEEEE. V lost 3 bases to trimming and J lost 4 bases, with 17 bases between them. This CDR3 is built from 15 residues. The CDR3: CASSSASGSGYEQYF. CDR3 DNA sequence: TGTGCCAGCAGCTCTGCAAGCGGTAGCGGATACGAGCAGTACTTC.

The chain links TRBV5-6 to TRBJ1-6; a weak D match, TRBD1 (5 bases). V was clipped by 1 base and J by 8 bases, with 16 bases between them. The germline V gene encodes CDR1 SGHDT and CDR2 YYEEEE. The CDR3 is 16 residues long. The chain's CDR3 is CASSLFDLGGYSPLHF. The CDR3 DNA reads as TGTGCCAGCAGCTTGTTTGACCTGGGGGGGTATTCACCCCTCCACTTT.

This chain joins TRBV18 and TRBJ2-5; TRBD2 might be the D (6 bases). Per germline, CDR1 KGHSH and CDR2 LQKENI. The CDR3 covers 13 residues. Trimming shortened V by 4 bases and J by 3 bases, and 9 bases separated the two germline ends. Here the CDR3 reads CASSLIAEETQYF. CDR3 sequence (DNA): TGTGCCAGCTCACTCATAGCGGAAGAGACCCAGTACTTC.

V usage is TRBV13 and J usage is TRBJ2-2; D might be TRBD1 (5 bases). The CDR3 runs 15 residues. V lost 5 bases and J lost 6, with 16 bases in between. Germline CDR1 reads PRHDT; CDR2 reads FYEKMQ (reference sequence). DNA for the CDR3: TGTGCCAGCAGCCGAATAGCAGGGCCACCCGGGGAGCTGTTTTTT. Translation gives CASSRIAGPPGELFF.

CDR3 in DNA: TGTGCCAGCAGCAGGGGACTAGCGGGGTACGAGCAGTACTTC. Encoded protein: CASSRGLAGYEQYF. The chain is built from TRBV27 and TRBJ2-7; 13 bases fit TRBD2. V lost 6 bases, J lost 4 bases, and 3 bases stayed unmatched. Germline V CDR1 and CDR2: MNHEY, SMNVEV (reference sequence). This CDR3 has 14 amino acids.

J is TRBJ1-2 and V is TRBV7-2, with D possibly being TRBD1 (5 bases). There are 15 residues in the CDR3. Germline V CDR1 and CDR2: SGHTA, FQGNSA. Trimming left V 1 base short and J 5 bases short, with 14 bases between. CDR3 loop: CASSLESGIGYGYTF. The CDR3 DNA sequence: TGTGCCAGCAGCTTAGAATCAGGGATTGGGTATGGCTACACCTTC.

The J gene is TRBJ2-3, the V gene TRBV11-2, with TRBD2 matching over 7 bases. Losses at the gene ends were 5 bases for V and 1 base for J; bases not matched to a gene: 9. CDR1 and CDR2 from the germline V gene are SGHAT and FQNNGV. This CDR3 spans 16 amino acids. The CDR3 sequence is CASSPTASGGTDTQYF. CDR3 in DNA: TGTGCCAGCAGCCCTACCGCTAGCGGTGGCACAGATACGCAGTATTTT.

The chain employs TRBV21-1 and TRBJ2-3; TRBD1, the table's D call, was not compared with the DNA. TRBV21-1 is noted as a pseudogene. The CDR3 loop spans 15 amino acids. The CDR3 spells CASSKKGGGSDTQYF. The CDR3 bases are TGTGCCAGCAGCAAAAAAGGGGGCGGGTCAGATACGCAGTATTTT.

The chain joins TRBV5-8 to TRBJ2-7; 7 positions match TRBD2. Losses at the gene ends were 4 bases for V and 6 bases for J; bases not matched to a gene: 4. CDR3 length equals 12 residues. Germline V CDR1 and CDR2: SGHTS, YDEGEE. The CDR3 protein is CASSRTSREQYF. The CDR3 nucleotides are TGTGCCAGCAGCAGGACTAGTCGCGAGCAGTACTTC.

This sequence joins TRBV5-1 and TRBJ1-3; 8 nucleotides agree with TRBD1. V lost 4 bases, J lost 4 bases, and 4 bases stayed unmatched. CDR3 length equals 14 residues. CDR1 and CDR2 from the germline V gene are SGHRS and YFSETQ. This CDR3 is CASSMDRAGNTIYF. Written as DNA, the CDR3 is TGCGCCAGCAGCATGGACAGGGCGGGAAACACCATATATTTT.

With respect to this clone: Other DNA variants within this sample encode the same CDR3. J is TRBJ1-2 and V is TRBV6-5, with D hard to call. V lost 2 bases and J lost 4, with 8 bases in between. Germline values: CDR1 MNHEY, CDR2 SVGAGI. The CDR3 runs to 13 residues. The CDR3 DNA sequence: TGTGCCAGCAGTTACGGAGGCGGCTATGGCTACACCTTC. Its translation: CASSYGGGYGYTF.

The CDR3 loop reads CASSLPLVTGELFF. The CDR3, as DNA: TGTGCCAGCAGCCTCCCCCTAGTGACCGGGGAGCTGTTTTTT. The rearrangement links TRBV7-9 to TRBJ2-2; no clear D. This CDR3 spans 14 amino acids. The V end lost 5 bases, the J end lost 5 bases, and 12 bases lay between the germline ends. Germline V gene sequence: CDR1 SEHNR, CDR2 FQNEAQ (reference sequence).

The CDR3 nucleotides are TGTGCCAGCTCACGGTCGGAGGTGGGGGCTAACTATGGCTACACCTTC. This gives the protein CASSRSEVGANYGYTF. V gene TRBV18 combines with J gene TRBJ1-2, with a possible D match to TRBD1 (5 bases). This CDR3 has 16 residues. The germline V and J ends were trimmed by 4 bases and 0 bases, with 15 bases remaining between them. CDR1 KGHSH and CDR2 LQKENI come from the germline V gene.